This TCR beta chain was sequenced in a study of CXCR3-negative and CXCR3-positive naive CD8 T cells. For the study at large: Each library held about 1.5 +/- 0.3 million TRB reads, around 140 million in total. Findings and caveats of the study: Unlike memory cells, which differed, naive CXCR3-negative and CXCR3-positive cells had similar TRBV-TRBJ usage. Relative to CXCR3-negative naive cells, CXCR3-positive naive cells had more hydrophobic TRB CDR3s. High diversity, comparable across both naive subsets, contrasted with much lower diversity in memory CD8+ cells.

In regard to this clonotype: What it recognizes is unknown.

5' RACE with UMI labels generated the TRB cDNA libraries. Each CDR3 protein gets one entry in TCRdb, which reprocessed the 5' RACE reads and gives no DNA. There are some 150,000 distinct CDR3 sequences in the sample, with 0.4% to 0.5% held by the top ten. This CDR3 is 13 amino acids long. Germline V gene data show CDR1 as KGHDR and CDR2 as SFDVKD. The sequence was collected from a human donor in good health. Some clones in this sample may be carry-over from other donors' samples. Sample: naive CXCR3+ CD8+ T cells from blood. Subset denoted: CD45RO-CCR7+CD27+CD95- naive CD8+ T cells expressing CXCR3 (TNR3+). V is TRBV24-1 and J is TRBJ2-2. The CDR3 sequence is CATSARNTGELFF.